This T cell receptor (beta chain) comes out of a study of blood T cell repertoires in COVID-19. The assay was immunoSEQ multiplex PCR, and TCRdb's table has in-frame clones only and misses some. The sample has hundreds of thousands of clones, 75% to 90% seen once; the top ten hold about 1.4%. With regard to this clone: The sample holds other DNA sequences that translate to the same CDR3.

Germline lookup yields CDR1 SGHVS and CDR2 FNYEAQ. V was cut by 3 bases and J by 5 bases, with 10 bases left in between. The CDR3 totals 13 residues. V is TRBV7-6 and J is TRBJ1-1, with D maybe TRBD1 (6 bases). This clonotype originated in a woman between 35 and 50 years old who had recovered from COVID-19. The sample was peripheral blood. CDR3 DNA sequence: TGTGCCAGCAGCTTGGGAGGGGGGACTGAAGCTTTCTTT. Protein: CASSLGGGTEAFF.